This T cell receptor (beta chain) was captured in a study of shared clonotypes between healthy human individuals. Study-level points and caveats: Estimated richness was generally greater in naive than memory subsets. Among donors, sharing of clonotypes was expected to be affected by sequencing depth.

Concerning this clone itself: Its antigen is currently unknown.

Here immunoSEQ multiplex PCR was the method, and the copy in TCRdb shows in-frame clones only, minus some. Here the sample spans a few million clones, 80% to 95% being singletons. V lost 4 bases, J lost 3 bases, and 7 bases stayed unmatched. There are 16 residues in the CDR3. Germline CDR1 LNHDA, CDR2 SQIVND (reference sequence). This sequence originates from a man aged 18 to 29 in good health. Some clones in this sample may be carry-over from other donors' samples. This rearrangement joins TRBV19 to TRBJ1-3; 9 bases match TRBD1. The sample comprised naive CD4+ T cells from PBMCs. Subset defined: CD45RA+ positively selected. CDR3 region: CASSTSTGGFGNTIYF. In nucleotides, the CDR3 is TGTGCCAGTAGTACATCAACAGGGGGCTTTGGAAACACCATATATTTT.